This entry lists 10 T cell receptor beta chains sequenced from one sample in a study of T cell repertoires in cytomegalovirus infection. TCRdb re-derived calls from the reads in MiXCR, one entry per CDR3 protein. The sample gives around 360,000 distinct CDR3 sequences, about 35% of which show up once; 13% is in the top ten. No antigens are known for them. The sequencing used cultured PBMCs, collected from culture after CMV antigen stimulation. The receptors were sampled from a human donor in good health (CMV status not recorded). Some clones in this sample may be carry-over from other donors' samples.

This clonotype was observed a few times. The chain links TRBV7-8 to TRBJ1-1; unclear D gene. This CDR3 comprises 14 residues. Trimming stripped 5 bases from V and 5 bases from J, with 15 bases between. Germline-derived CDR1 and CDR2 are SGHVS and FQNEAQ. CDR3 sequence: CASSQARVRTEAFF. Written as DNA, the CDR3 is TGTGCCAGCAGCCAGGCGCGGGTCAGGACTGAAGCTTTCTTT.

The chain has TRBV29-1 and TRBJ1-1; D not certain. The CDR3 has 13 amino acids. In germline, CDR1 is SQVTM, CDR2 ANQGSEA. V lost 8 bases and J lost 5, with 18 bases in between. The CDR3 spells CSLSRGRGTEAFF. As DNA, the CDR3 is TGCAGCCTCAGCCGCGGGCGGGGAACTGAAGCTTTCTTT.

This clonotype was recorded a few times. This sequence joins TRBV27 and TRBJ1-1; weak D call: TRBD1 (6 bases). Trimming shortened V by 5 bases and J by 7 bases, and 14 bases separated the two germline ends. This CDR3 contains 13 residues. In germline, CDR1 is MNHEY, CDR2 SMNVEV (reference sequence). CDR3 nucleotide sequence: TGTGCCAGCAGTACAAAGACAGGCCTTGAAGCTTTCTTT. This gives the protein CASSTKTGLEAFF.

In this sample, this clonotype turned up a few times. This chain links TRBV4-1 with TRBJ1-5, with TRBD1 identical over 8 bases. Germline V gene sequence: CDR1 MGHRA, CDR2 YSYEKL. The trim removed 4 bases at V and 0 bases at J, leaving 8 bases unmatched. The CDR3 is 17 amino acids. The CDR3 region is CASSPLPGQDSNQPQHF. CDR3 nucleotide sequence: TGCGCCAGCAGCCCCCTACCGGGACAGGATAGCAATCAGCCCCAGCATTTT.

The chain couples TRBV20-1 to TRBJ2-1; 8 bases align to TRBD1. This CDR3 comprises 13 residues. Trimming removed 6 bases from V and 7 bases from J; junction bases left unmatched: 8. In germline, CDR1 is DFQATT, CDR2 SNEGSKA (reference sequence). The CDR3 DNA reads TGCAGTGCCCCGGGACAGGCGCAGAATGAGCAGTTCTTC. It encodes CSAPGQAQNEQFF.

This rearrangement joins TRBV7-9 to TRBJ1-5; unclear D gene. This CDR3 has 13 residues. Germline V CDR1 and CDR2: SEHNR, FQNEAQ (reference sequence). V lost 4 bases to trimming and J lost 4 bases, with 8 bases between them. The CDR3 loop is CASSSHGNQPQHF. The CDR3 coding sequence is TGTGCCAGCAGCTCACACGGGAATCAGCCCCAGCATTTT.

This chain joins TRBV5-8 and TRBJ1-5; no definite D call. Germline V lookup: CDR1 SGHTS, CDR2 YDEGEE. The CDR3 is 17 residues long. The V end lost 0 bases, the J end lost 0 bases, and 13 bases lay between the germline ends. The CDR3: CASSLGAPMHSNQPQHF. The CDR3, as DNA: TGTGCCAGCAGCTTGGGGGCCCCAATGCATAGCAATCAGCCCCAGCATTTT.

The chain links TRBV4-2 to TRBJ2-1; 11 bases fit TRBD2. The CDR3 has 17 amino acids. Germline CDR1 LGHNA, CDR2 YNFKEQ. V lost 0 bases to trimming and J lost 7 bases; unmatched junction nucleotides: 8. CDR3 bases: TGTGCCAGCAGCCAAGAGGGCTTCACTAGCGGGGGAAATGAGCAGTTCTTC. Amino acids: CASSQEGFTSGGNEQFF.

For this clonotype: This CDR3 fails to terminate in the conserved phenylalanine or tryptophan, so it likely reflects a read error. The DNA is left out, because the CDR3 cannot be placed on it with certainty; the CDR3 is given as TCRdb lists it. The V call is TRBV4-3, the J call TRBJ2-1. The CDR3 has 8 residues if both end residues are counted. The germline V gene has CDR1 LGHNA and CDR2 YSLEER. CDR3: CASSQDGL.

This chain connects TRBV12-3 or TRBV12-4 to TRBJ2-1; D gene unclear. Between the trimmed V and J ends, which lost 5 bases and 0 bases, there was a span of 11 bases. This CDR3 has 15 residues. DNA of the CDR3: TGTGCCAGCAGTCACCTTACAAGCTCCTACAATGAGCAGTTCTTC. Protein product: CASSHLTSSYNEQFF.